The clone carrying this T cell receptor beta chain was recorded only once. Its antigen is unidentified. The data were obtained in a study of CD8 T cell repertoires and HIV-1 epitope variants. Study-level points and caveats: Most of the nine antigen-specific clonotypes appeared cross-reactive to autologous or escape variants.

Trimming stripped 7 bases from V and 5 bases from J, with 14 bases between. The length of the CDR3 is 13 residues. CDR1 MNHNS and CDR2 SASEGT come from the germline V gene. Libraries were prepared by immunoSEQ multiplex PCR; TCRdb keeps only in-frame clonotypes and omits some of them. The sample has 4,000 to 5,500 clones, approximately 66% seen once. This TCR was sampled from a male donor with HIV. The V and J genes are TRBV6-1 and TRBJ1-1; TRBD1 might be the D (5 bases). Source material: cultured CD8+ T cells derived from PBMCs. The CDR3 protein is CASTREGRTEAFF. CDR3 DNA: TGTGCCAGCACCCGAGAGGGGCGAACTGAAGCTTTCTTT.